The rows below give T cell receptor beta chains drawn from one sample of a study of T-cell memory formation after mild COVID-19. TCRdb reprocessed the 5' RACE reads via MiXCR and lists one record per CDR3 protein. The sample includes around 440,000 distinct CDR3 sequences, around a sixth seen only once; the top ten take about 12%. Sample: PBMCs or a T cell subset sorted from them (not recorded which). These receptors all stem from an adult woman who had mild COVID-19 (a few samples of this study predate the infection). Cell type and time point are not known. CDR3s include the opening cysteine and the closing phenylalanine or tryptophan. Each record gives: J gene, clone size, V gene, D gene, CDR3 protein, CDR3 DNA. The D gene is left open where the match is weak. A row's size may be missing; if present it is once, few, many or a size class.

>TRBJ1-2|many|TRBV20-1|TRBD1
CSARDYRGNGYTF
TGCAGTGCTAGAGACTACAGGGGGAATGGCTACACCTTC
>TRBJ2-5|few|TRBV11-2|-
CASSSRGGGGGPETQYF
TGTGCCAGCAGCTCCCGCGGGGGAGGGGGGGGCCCAGAGACCCAGTACTTC
>TRBJ1-5|few|TRBV3-1|-
CASSQGTGPQHF
TGTGCCAGCAGCCAGGGGACGGGGCCCCAGCATTTT
>TRBJ2-1|-|TRBV5-1|TRBD2
CASREQAGPYNEQFF
TGCGCCAGCAGGGAACAAGCGGGACCCTACAATGAGCAGTTCTTC
>TRBJ2-1|-|TRBV12-3/TRBV12-4|-
CASSPGPQFF
TGTGCCAGCTCGCCCGGCCCCCAGTTCTTC
>TRBJ2-1|few|TRBV7-6|TRBD1
CASSGQGNNEQFF
TGTGCCAGCAGCGGACAGGGTAACAATGAGCAGTTCTTC
>TRBJ2-5|few|TRBV5-1|-
CASSLAKTSSSKTQYF
TGCGCCAGCAGCTTGGCGAAGACTAGTAGCTCGAAGACCCAGTACTTC
>TRBJ2-7|-|TRBV4-3|-
CASSQESREGSYEQYF
TGCGCCAGCAGCCAAGAAAGCAGAGAGGGCTCCTACGAGCAGTACTTC
>TRBJ1-2|few|TRBV29-1|-
CSVEPGDYGYTF
TGCAGCGTTGAACCGGGAGACTATGGCTACACCTTC
>TRBJ2-1|-|TRBV12-3/TRBV12-4|-
CASSPAASGHNEQFF
TGTGCCAGCAGCCCCGCGGCGAGCGGACACAATGAGCAGTTCTTC
>TRBJ1-1|few|TRBV12-3/TRBV12-4|TRBD1
CASSLGPDRDTEAFF
TGTGCCAGCAGTTTAGGGCCGGACAGGGACACTGAAGCTTTCTTT
>TRBJ2-2|-|TRBV24-1|TRBD1
CATSDPGTGFGELFF
TGTGCCACCAGTGATCCGGGGACAGGGTTCGGGGAGCTGTTTTTT
>TRBJ1-2|-|TRBV10-3|TRBD1
CAIRPSGTGVTYGYTF
TGTGCCATCAGACCTTCGGGGACAGGGGTTACCTATGGCTACACCTTC
>TRBJ1-2|few|TRBV10-3|TRBD1
CAISESTGAYGYTF
TGTGCCATCAGTGAGTCGACAGGGGCCTATGGCTACACCTTC
>TRBJ2-3|few|TRBV2|-
CASSESRNHPDTQYF
TGTGCCAGCAGTGAATCTCGTAATCACCCAGATACGCAGTATTTT
>TRBJ2-5|few|TRBV20-1|TRBD2
CSAGRLAARGDETQYF
TGCAGTGCTGGAAGACTAGCGGCCCGCGGGGACGAGACCCAGTACTTC
>TRBJ2-3|-|TRBV5-1|-
CASSGRTTADTQYF
TGCGCCAGCAGCGGACGAACTACGGCAGATACGCAGTATTTT
>TRBJ2-3|many|TRBV30|TRBD2
CAWRRGGATDTQYF
TGTGCCTGGCGGAGGGGAGGGGCCACAGATACGCAGTATTTT
>TRBJ2-2|-|TRBV9|-
CASSDRLGVDTGELFF
TGTGCCAGCAGCGACCGTCTGGGAGTCGACACCGGGGAGCTGTTTTTT
>TRBJ2-7|-|TRBV6-5|-
CASSYSETRGEGEQYF
TGTGCCAGCAGTTACTCAGAAACCAGGGGGGAAGGCGAGCAGTACTTC
>TRBJ2-5|many|TRBV4-1|-
CASRAGAEETQYF
TGCGCCAGCCGTGCGGGGGCGGAAGAGACCCAGTACTTC
>TRBJ1-2|many|TRBV6-2/TRBV6-3|TRBD1
CASRQGVGNYGYTF
TGTGCCAGCAGACAGGGGGTCGGTAACTATGGCTACACCTTC
>TRBJ2-7|-|TRBV20-1|-
CSASKGSSYEQYF
TGCAGTGCTAGTAAGGGGAGCTCCTACGAGCAGTACTTC
>TRBJ2-7|-|TRBV7-9|-
CASSPAGTQSYEQYF
TGTGCCAGCAGCCCGGCGGGGACACAATCCTACGAGCAGTACTTC
>TRBJ1-1|-|TRBV7-9|-
CASSLEGWGLGAFF
TGTGCCAGCAGCCTCGAGGGCTGGGGATTAGGCGCTTTCTTT
>TRBJ1-2|-|TRBV12-3/TRBV12-4|-
CASSLAGRAPGGYTF
TGTGCCAGCAGTTTAGCGGGCAGGGCCCCAGGTGGCTACACCTTC
>TRBJ2-1|-|TRBV7-6|-
CASSQTLGTYNEQFF
TGTGCCAGCAGTCAGACTCTGGGGACCTACAATGAGCAGTTCTTC
>TRBJ2-1|few|TRBV6-5|-
CASSYRTSHNEQFF
TGTGCCAGCAGTTACAGGACTTCGCACAATGAGCAGTTCTTC